This TCR beta chain was sequenced for a study of identical twins' blood T cells. Study-wide findings and caveats: Twins shared more top CDR3 clonotypes than unrelated donors did.

MiXCR, run by TCRdb on the 5' RACE reads, gives a single entry per CDR3 protein. The profile covers 350,000 to 400,000 distinct CDR3 sequences, with 25% to 35% appearing a single time and 6.1% taken by the ten largest. On this clonotype itself: What it binds is not known. The junction and the germline gene differ at one end; a read error may be behind it.

The CDR3 covers 15 residues. Germline loops: CDR1 MNHEY, CDR2 SVGAGI. V gene TRBV6-5 combines with J gene TRBJ2-6; D remains unclear. Sequencing was performed on PBMCs. This TCR was sampled from a woman aged 18-49 years in good health. Here the CDR3 DNA reads TGTGCCAGCAGTTACGAAGCTTCTGGGTCCAACGTCCTGACTTTC. This gives the protein CASSYEASGSNVLTF.